The 9 T cell receptor beta chains below were found in one sample sequenced in a study of shared clonotypes between healthy human individuals. The method was immunoSEQ multiplex PCR; TCRdb's version includes in-frame clones alone and lacks a portion of them. The table includes over a million clones, more than 95% detected once. Specimen: naive CD4+ T cells sorted from blood. The subset was: CD45RA+ positively selected. The receptors were sampled from a man younger than 40 in good health.

To note about this clone: The sample holds other DNA sequences that translate to the same CDR3. The gene calls are TRBV29-1 and TRBJ2-3; D gene unclear. V lost 1 base, J lost 2 bases, and 7 bases lay in between. The CDR3 runs to 13 residues. Germline V gives CDR1 SQVTM, CDR2 ANQGSEA. The CDR3 bases are TGCAGCGTTGAAGGCAGATACACAGATACGCAGTATTTT. Translated: CSVEGRYTDTQYF.

The V gene is TRBV6-1, the J gene TRBJ2-7; TRBD1 matches 11 bases. Per the germline V gene, CDR1 is MNHNS and CDR2 is SASEGT. The CDR3 runs to 14 residues. V lost 8 bases, J lost 4 bases, and 7 bases stayed unmatched. In DNA, the CDR3 is TGTGCCAGCGGGGCCGGGACAGGGGGTTACGAGCAGTACTTC. Translating gives CASGAGTGGYEQYF.

A note on this clone: Other DNA sequences in the sample encode the same CDR3. The V call is TRBV18, the J call TRBJ2-2; 9 bases match TRBD1. The CDR3 has 15 amino acids. The trim removed 3 bases at V and 1 base at J, leaving 0 bases unmatched. Germline CDR1 reads KGHSH; CDR2 reads LQKENI. CDR3 DNA: TGTGCCAGCTCACCGGGACAGGGGAACACCGGGGAGCTGTTTTTT. Protein: CASSPGQGNTGELFF.

This clone occurred a few times. The DNA of the CDR3 is TGTGCCAGCAACGGGAACACCGGGGAGCTGTTTTTT. Translated, it gives CASNGNTGELFF. The rearrangement uses TRBV7-9 and TRBJ2-2; the D is unclear. This CDR3 contains 12 residues. Germline loops: CDR1 SEHNR, CDR2 FQNEAQ (reference sequence). The V end lost 7 bases, the J end lost 1 base, and 4 bases lay between the germline ends.

This rearrangement joins TRBV11-3 to TRBJ2-3, with D perhaps matching TRBD2 (6 bases). The CDR3 sequence is 18 residues long. Germline V gene sequence: CDR1 SGHNT, CDR2 YENEEA. Trimming took off 1 base at V and 0 bases at J, with 17 bases between the two ends. In DNA, the CDR3 is TGTGCCAGCAGCTTAGGTCTTCCGTTTGCGGGAAGCACAGATACGCAGTATTTT. The encoded protein is CASSLGLPFAGSTDTQYF.

The chain carries TRBV7-3 and TRBJ2-7, with 8 bases that match TRBD2. The CDR3 sequence is 15 residues long. Germline V CDR1 and CDR2: SGHTA, FQGTGA. J was trimmed by 3 bases and V by 5 bases; bases with no gene match: 9. The CDR3 region has the DNA TGTGCCAGCAGCCAAAGCGGGAGCGGATACTACGAGCAGTACTTC. Protein: CASSQSGSGYYEQYF. Using reference TRBV7-3 and TRBJ2-7 for the parts outside the CDR3, the full variable domain is GAGVSQTPSNKVTEKGKYVELRCDPISGHTALYWYRQSLGQGPEFLIYFQGTGAADDSGLPNDRFFAVRPEGSVSTLKIQRTERGDSAVYLCASSQSGSGYYEQYFGPGTRLTVT.

The chain employs TRBV5-4 and TRBJ2-7, with 8 bases that match TRBD2. The CDR3 length is 14 residues. CDR1 and CDR2 from the germline V gene are SGHNT and YYREEE (reference sequence). Germline trimming cut 0 bases from V and 6 bases from J; bases unmatched to any gene: 5. The CDR3 loop reads CASSLGTSMTEQYF. The CDR3 DNA reads TGTGCCAGCAGCTTGGGGACTAGCATGACCGAGCAGTACTTC.

The rearrangement joins TRBV11-3 to TRBJ2-3; possibly TRBD2 for D (7 bases). The germline gives CDR1 SGHNT, CDR2 YENEEA. Trimming removed 3 bases at V and 2 bases at J, with 21 bases between. The CDR3 sequence is 18 residues long. In nucleotides, the CDR3 is TGTGCCAGCAGCTTGGGACAAACGGGAGGCTCCATCACAGATACGCAGTATTTT. As protein: CASSLGQTGGSITDTQYF.

V usage is TRBV18 and J usage is TRBJ2-3; 10 bases map to TRBD1. The V and J ends lost 6 bases and 3 bases, in that order; junction bases with no gene match: 12. CDR3 length equals 17 residues. Germline CDR1 KGHSH, CDR2 LQKENI. The CDR3 protein is CASSQFLRQGATDTQYF. The CDR3 DNA reads as TGTGCCAGCTCGCAGTTCCTACGACAGGGGGCAACAGATACGCAGTATTTT. The complete variable domain, with remaining parts taken from reference TRBV18 and TRBJ2-3, reads NAGVMQNPRHLVRRRGQEARLRCSPMKGHSHVYWYRQLPEEGLKFMVYLQKENIIDESGMPKERFSAEFPKEGPSILRIQQVVRGDSAAYFCASSQFLRQGATDTQYFGPGTRLTVL.